This TCR beta chain was sequenced in a study of control samples from healthy donors and cancer patients. Libraries were prepared by immunoSEQ multiplex PCR; TCRdb keeps only in-frame clonotypes and omits some of them. The sample consists of about 120,000 clones, about 88% of them appearing once. This CDR3 comprises 13 residues. Germline CDR1 SGHRS, CDR2 YFSETQ. The germline V and J ends were trimmed by 0 bases and 6 bases, with 7 bases remaining between them. The source of this sequence is a woman aged 65 to 85 in good health. Material for sequencing was blood. The rearrangement joins TRBV5-1 to TRBJ1-5; D not certain. The CDR3 region has the DNA TGCGCCAGCAGCTTGGACGGGTCTCAGCCCCAGCATTTT. This codes for CASSLDGSQPQHF.